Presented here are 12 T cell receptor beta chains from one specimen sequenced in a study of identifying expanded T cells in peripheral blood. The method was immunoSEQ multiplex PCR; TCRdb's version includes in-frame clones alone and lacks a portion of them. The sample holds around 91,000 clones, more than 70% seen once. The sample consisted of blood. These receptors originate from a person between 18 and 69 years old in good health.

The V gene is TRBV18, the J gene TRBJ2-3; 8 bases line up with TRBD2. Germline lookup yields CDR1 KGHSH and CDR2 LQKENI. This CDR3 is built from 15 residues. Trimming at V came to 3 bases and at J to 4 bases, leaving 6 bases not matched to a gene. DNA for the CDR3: TGTGCCAGCTCACCTTATAGCGGGACGGCAGATACGCAGTATTTT. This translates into CASSPYSGTADTQYF. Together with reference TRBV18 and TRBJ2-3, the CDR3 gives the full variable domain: NAGVMQNPRHLVRRRGQEARLRCSPMKGHSHVYWYRQLPEEGLKFMVYLQKENIIDESGMPKERFSAEFPKEGPSILRIQQVVRGDSAAYFCASSPYSGTADTQYFGPGTRLTVL.

The CDR3 DNA sequence: TGTGCCAGCAGCCTCAGGGGGGGACATTCCTACGAGCAGTACTTC. Translated: CASSLRGGHSYEQYF. The chain links TRBV2 to TRBJ2-7; TRBD1 or TRBD2 may be the D gene (7 bases each). The germline CDR1 and CDR2 sequences are SNHLY and FYNNEI. V lost 6 bases to trimming and J lost 1 base, with 16 bases between them. The CDR3 is 15 amino acids.

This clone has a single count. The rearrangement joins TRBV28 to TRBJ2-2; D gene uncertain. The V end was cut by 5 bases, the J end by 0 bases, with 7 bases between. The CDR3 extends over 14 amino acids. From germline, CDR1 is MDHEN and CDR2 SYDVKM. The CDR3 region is CASSPPPNTGELFF. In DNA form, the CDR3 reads TGTGCCAGCAGTCCCCCCCCGAACACCGGGGAGCTGTTTTTT.

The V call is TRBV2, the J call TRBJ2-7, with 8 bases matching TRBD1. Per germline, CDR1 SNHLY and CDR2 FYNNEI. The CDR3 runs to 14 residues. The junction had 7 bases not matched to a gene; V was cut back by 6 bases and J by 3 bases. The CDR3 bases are TGTGCCAGCAGGTCCACAGGGGGTCTCTACGAGCAGTACTTC. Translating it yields CASRSTGGLYEQYF.

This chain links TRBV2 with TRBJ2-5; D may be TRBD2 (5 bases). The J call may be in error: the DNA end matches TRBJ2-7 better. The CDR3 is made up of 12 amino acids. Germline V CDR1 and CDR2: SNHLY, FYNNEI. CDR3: CASSGAGYEQYF. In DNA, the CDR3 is TGTGCCAGCAGTGGGGCGGGTTACGAGCAGTACTTC.

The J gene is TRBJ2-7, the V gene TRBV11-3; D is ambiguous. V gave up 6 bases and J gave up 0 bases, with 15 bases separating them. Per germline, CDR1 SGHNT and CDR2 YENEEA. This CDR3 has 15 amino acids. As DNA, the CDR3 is TGTGCCAGCAGTTCCACAACTGACAACTCCTACGAGCAGTACTTC. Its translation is CASSSTTDNSYEQYF.

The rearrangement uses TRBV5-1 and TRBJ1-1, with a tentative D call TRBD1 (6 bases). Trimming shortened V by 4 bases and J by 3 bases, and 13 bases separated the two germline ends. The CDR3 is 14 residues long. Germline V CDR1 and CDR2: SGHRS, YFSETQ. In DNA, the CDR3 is TGCGCCAGCAGCCTGGGGGGCGGCCACACTGAAGCTTTCTTT. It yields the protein CASSLGGGHTEAFF.

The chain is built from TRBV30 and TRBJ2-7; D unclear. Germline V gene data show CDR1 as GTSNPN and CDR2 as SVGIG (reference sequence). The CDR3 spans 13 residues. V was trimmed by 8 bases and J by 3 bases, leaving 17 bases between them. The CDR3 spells CAADRRVGYEQYF. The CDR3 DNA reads TGTGCCGCTGACCGGCGTGTCGGCTACGAGCAGTACTTC.

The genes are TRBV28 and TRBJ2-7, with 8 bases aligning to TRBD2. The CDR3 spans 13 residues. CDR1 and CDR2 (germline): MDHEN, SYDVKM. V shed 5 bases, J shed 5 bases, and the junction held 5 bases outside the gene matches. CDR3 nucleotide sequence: TGTGCCAGCAGTCCCGGGAGGGACAACGAGCAGTACTTC. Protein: CASSPGRDNEQYF.

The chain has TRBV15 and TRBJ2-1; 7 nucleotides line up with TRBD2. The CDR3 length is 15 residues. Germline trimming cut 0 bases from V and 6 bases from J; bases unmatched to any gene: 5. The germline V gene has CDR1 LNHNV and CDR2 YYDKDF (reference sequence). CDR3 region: CATSRDLAESNEQFF. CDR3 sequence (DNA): TGTGCCACCAGCAGAGATCTAGCGGAGTCCAATGAGCAGTTCTTC. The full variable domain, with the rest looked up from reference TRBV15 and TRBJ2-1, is DAMVIQNPRYQVTQFGKPVTLSCSQTLNHNVMYWYQQKSSQAPKLLFHYYDKDFNNEADTPDNFQSRRPNTSFCFLDIRSPGLGDTAMYLCATSRDLAESNEQFFGPGTRLTVL.

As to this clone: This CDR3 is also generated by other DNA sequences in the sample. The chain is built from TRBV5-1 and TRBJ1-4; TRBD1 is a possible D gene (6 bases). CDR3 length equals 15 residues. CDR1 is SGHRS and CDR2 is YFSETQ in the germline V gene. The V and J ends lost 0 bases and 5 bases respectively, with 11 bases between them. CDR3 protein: CASSLDGQGNEKLFF. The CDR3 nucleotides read TGCGCCAGCAGCTTGGACGGGCAGGGGAATGAAAAACTGTTTTTT.

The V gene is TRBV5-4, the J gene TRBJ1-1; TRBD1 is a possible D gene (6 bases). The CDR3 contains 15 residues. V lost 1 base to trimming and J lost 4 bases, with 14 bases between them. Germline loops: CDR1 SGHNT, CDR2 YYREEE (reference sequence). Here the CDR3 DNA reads TGTGCCAGCAGCTTGCCAGGGGTCAGACTCACTGAAGCTTTCTTT. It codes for CASSLPGVRLTEAFF.